Listed below are T cell receptor beta chains from one sample, sequenced in a study of response to subunit inactivated influenza vaccine. MiXCR, applied by TCRdb to the RT-PCR reads, yields one record per CDR3 protein. The table lists roughly 620,000 distinct CDR3 sequences, around 11% of them singletons. These same records also appear under a second study, on T cells expressing NK-cell markers.

The sample in question was PBMCs from blood, obtained on the day of vaccination. All receptors derive from a man aged 45-65 years who received an inactivated influenza vaccine. Both conserved end residues are part of each CDR3. The D gene is left open where the match is weak. Clone size is not always given. Where it is, it says once, few, many or a class for expanded clones.

NA,NA,TRBV7-2,15,TRBJ1-4,TGTGCCAGCAGCTTAGATCCGGGGGTCGGTGAAAAACTGTTTTTT,CASSLDPGVGEKLFF
NA,few,TRBV28,14,TRBJ1-1,TGTGCCAGCAGTCCGGCGGCCGGGGAGACTGAAGCTTTCTTT,CASSPAAGETEAFF
NA,NA,TRBV27,14,TRBJ2-7,TGTGCCAGCAGTCGACCCACAGGGATGGGCGAGCAGTACTTC,CASSRPTGMGEQYF
TRBD1,few,TRBV4-2,16,TRBJ2-1,TGTGCCAGCAGCCAAGACGACAGGGTCACCTACAATGAGCAGTTCTTC,CASSQDDRVTYNEQFF
TRBD2,NA,TRBV10-3,19,TRBJ2-1,TGTGCCATCAGTGACCCGGTGGGACTAGCGGGAGCCTCCTACAATGAGCAGTTCTTC,CAISDPVGLAGASYNEQFF
NA,NA,TRBV6-5,11,TRBJ2-1,TGTGCCAGCAGTTACTATGATGAGCAGTTCTTC,CASSYYDEQFF
NA,many,TRBV20-1,17,TRBJ2-7,TGCAGTGCTAGTCCATTCCTAGGACAGCTCCTCTCCTACGAGCAGTACTTC,CSASPFLGQLLSYEQYF
NA,NA,TRBV20-1,17,TRBJ1-1,TGCAGTGCTAGAGATCTACGGGGTTATTCGAGACAGCCTGAAGCTTTCTTT,CSARDLRGYSRQPEAFF
NA,NA,TRBV5-1,16,TRBJ1-5,TGCGCCAGCAGCTTGGGAGCAGGGTCTGGCAATCAGCCCCAGCATTTT,CASSLGAGSGNQPQHF
TRBD2,NA,TRBV5-1,16,TRBJ2-1,TGCGCCAGCAGCCCCGGGGGGGGGTTCTCCTACAATGAGCAGTTCTTC,CASSPGGGFSYNEQFF
NA,few,TRBV27,16,TRBJ2-7,TGTGCCAGCAGTCCCTTGATGCCTCTGGCCTCCTACGAGCAGTACTTC,CASSPLMPLASYEQYF
TRBD1,NA,TRBV20-1,13,TRBJ1-5,TGCAGTGCTAGAGGGACAGGGGGACAGCCCCAGCATTTT,CSARGTGGQPQHF
NA,NA,TRBV27,13,TRBJ2-7,TGTGCCAGCAGTGAGACAGAAACCTACGAGCAGTACTTC,CASSETETYEQYF
TRBD2,NA,TRBV9,19,TRBJ2-7,TGTGCCAGCAGCAACAGCAAAGGGACTAGCGGGTCCTGGGCCTACGAGCAGTACTTC,CASSNSKGTSGSWAYEQYF
NA,NA,TRBV30,12,TRBJ1-2,TGTGCCTGGGACGAACATGACTATGGCTACACCTTC,CAWDEHDYGYTF
NA,few,TRBV28,17,TRBJ1-2,TGTGCCAGCACCCCCCCAATCGGAGTTCCAACTAACTATGGCTACACCTTC,CASTPPIGVPTNYGYTF
NA,NA,TRBV20-1,11,TRBJ2-1,TGCAGTGCTAAAGGGGGAAATGAGCAGTTCTTC,CSAKGGNEQFF
NA,few,TRBV11-1,18,TRBJ1-4,TGTGCCAGCAGCTTAGTAGGGGGGCAGGGCCCCGGCAGCGAAAAACTGTTTTTT,CASSLVGGQGPGSEKLFF
TRBD2,NA,TRBV12-3/TRBV12-4,13,TRBJ2-1,TGTGCCAGCAGTTTGGGGACTAGACAGGAGCAGTTCTTC,CASSLGTRQEQFF
NA,NA,TRBV4-1,14,TRBJ1-3,TGCGCCAGCAGCCAAGTGGACTCTGGAAACACCATATATTTT,CASSQVDSGNTIYF
TRBD2,few,TRBV28,14,TRBJ2-1,TGTGCCAGCAGGCCCAGCGGGAGTGTCAATGAGCAGTTCTTC,CASRPSGSVNEQFF
NA,NA,TRBV24-1,13,TRBJ2-5,TGTGCCACCAGTGATTTCGGGGTGGAGACCCAGTACTTC,CATSDFGVETQYF
NA,few,TRBV5-1,13,TRBJ2-7,TGCGCCAGCAGTTACATGGGGTCCTACGAGCAGTACTTC,CASSYMGSYEQYF
TRBD2,many,TRBV9,16,TRBJ2-3,TGTGCCAGCAGCGTACAGGGACTAGCGGGAGCAGATACGCAGTATTTT,CASSVQGLAGADTQYF
NA,few,TRBV7-2,12,TRBJ1-1,TGTGCCAGCAGCCCCAGGGGAAGGGGAGCTTTCTTT,CASSPRGRGAFF
TRBD2,few,TRBV20-1,18,TRBJ2-1,TGCAGTGCTAGACTGGGGACTAGCGGGAGTGGAGGGGGCTATGAGCAGTTCTTC,CSARLGTSGSGGGYEQFF
TRBD1,NA,TRBV20-1,14,TRBJ1-1,TGCAGTGCTAGAAGGAGGGGGCGGGAGACTGAAGCTTTCTTT,CSARRRGRETEAFF
TRBD2,many,TRBV4-1,17,TRBJ2-5,TGCGCCAGCAGCCAGATAGTAGCGGGGTTAAGTGTAGGGGTCCAGTACTTC,CASSQIVAGLSVGVQYF
NA,few,TRBV28,15,TRBJ1-2,TGTGCCAGCAGTTTATCCCCGGGAGTTCTAGGTGGCTACACCTTC,CASSLSPGVLGGYTF
TRBD1,NA,TRBV11-2,15,TRBJ2-3,TGTGCCAGCAGCCCGCGGACAGGACTCACAGATACGCAGTATTTT,CASSPRTGLTDTQYF